This is a list of T cell receptor beta chains from one sample in a study of T cells after yellow fever vaccination. From the 5' RACE reads, TCRdb called clonotypes with MiXCR, one entry per CDR3 protein. Of hundreds of thousands of distinct CDR3 sequences detected, 12% appear once; the ten largest clones hold 14% to 15%. Source: PBMCs, taken on the day of the yellow fever booster vaccination. These receptors were collected from a man aged 30 to 45 who received the YFV17D yellow fever vaccine. CDR3s include the opening cysteine and the closing phenylalanine or tryptophan. A D gene is named only where the DNA matches it firmly. Clone size appears in some rows only: once, few, many, or a class for an expanded clone.

size: .; V: TRBV27; D: .; J: TRBJ2-6; DNA: TGTGCCAGCAGTTTATATGCTGCCGCGGGGGCCAACGTCCTGACTTTC; CDR3: CASSLYAAAGANVLTF
size: .; V: TRBV18; D: .; J: TRBJ2-1; DNA: TGTGCCAGCTCACCACTCGGGAGCGAGCAGTTCTTC; CDR3: CASSPLGSEQFF
size: few; V: TRBV24-1; D: .; J: TRBJ1-1; DNA: TGTGCCACCAGTGACCCCACAGGGTCTGAAGCTTTCTTT; CDR3: CATSDPTGSEAFF
size: few; V: TRBV18; D: .; J: TRBJ2-3; DNA: TGTGCCAGCTCACCAAGAGGGGTATTGGAAGATACGCAGTATTTT; CDR3: CASSPRGVLEDTQYF
size: .; V: TRBV5-4; D: TRBD2; J: TRBJ2-3; DNA: TGTGCCAGCAGCACCCGGGACTACACAGATACGCAGTATTTT; CDR3: CASSTRDYTDTQYF
size: few; V: TRBV29-1; D: TRBD2; J: TRBJ2-3; DNA: TGCAGCGTCCGGGACTACACAGATACGCAGTATTTT; CDR3: CSVRDYTDTQYF
size: few; V: TRBV19; D: .; J: TRBJ2-4; DNA: TGTGCCAGTAACCCGCCCGCAGGGGTTCAGTACTTC; CDR3: CASNPPAGVQYF
size: few; V: TRBV7-2; D: TRBD2; J: TRBJ2-1; DNA: TGTGCCAGCAGCTCCCTAGCGGGAAGATATGAGCAGTTCTTC; CDR3: CASSSLAGRYEQFF
size: many; V: TRBV11-2; D: TRBD1; J: TRBJ2-5; DNA: TGTGCCAGCAGCCCTAGGACAGGTCAAGAGACCCAGTACTTC; CDR3: CASSPRTGQETQYF
size: .; V: TRBV12-3/TRBV12-4; D: .; J: TRBJ2-6; DNA: TGTGCCAGCGTCGGCGTGGGGGCCAACGTCCTGACTTTC; CDR3: CASVGVGANVLTF
size: .; V: TRBV7-2; D: .; J: TRBJ2-5; DNA: TGTGCCAGTACAAAGCTGCCCCAAGAGACCCAGTACTTC; CDR3: CASTKLPQETQYF
size: few; V: TRBV28; D: .; J: TRBJ1-1; DNA: TGTGCCAGCAGTCGGGTGGACACTGAAGCTTTCTTT; CDR3: CASSRVDTEAFF
size: .; V: TRBV12-3/TRBV12-4; D: .; J: TRBJ2-2; DNA: TGTGCCAGCCTGACAGTCGGGCACACCGGGGAGCTGTTTTTT; CDR3: CASLTVGHTGELFF
size: .; V: TRBV5-4; D: TRBD2; J: TRBJ2-5; DNA: TGTGCCAGCAGCTTGGGTCTTACTAGCCCGGGGGGTGCCCAGTACTTC; CDR3: CASSLGLTSPGGAQYF
size: many; V: TRBV14; D: .; J: TRBJ1-4; DNA: TGTGCCAGCAGCCAAGGGTTGGCGATCAGTTATGAAAAACTGTTTTTT; CDR3: CASSQGLAISYEKLFF
size: many; V: TRBV6-1; D: TRBD2; J: TRBJ2-7; DNA: TGTGCCAGCAGACAGTGGACTAGCGTCCACGAGCAGTACTTC; CDR3: CASRQWTSVHEQYF
size: .; V: TRBV20-1; D: TRBD2; J: TRBJ2-4; DNA: TGCAGTGCTAGTCCCAGCGGGATCGTTATAGGGAACATTCAGTACTTC; CDR3: CSASPSGIVIGNIQYF
size: .; V: TRBV24-1; D: TRBD1; J: TRBJ2-5; DNA: TGTGCCACCAGTGATTCTACCCGGGACAGAGAAGAGACCCAGTACTTC; CDR3: CATSDSTRDREETQYF
size: .; V: TRBV5-1; D: .; J: TRBJ1-1; DNA: TGCGCCAGCAGCCCTCTTGGGAGGGGATTCATGAACACTGAAGCTTTCTTT; CDR3: CASSPLGRGFMNTEAFF
size: .; V: TRBV29-1; D: TRBD1; J: TRBJ1-2; DNA: TGCAGCGTTGAAGACCTGACAGGGGATGGCTACACCTTC; CDR3: CSVEDLTGDGYTF
size: .; V: TRBV11-2; D: TRBD2; J: TRBJ2-7; DNA: TGTGCCAGCAGCCGTCGATATTCCGGACTAGAAAAGAACTACGAGCAGTACTTC; CDR3: CASSRRYSGLEKNYEQYF
size: few; V: TRBV20-1; D: TRBD1; J: TRBJ2-7; DNA: TGCAGTGCTACTCAGTTAGGGACAGGGGTCTACGAGCAGTACTTC; CDR3: CSATQLGTGVYEQYF
size: few; V: TRBV27; D: TRBD2; J: TRBJ2-7; DNA: TGTGCCAGCAGTCACGGGACTACCTACGAGCAGTACTTC; CDR3: CASSHGTTYEQYF
size: .; V: TRBV28; D: .; J: TRBJ2-3; DNA: TGTGCCAGCAGTTTATTTCAGGCCGGAGATACGCAGTATTTT; CDR3: CASSLFQAGDTQYF
size: few; V: TRBV7-9; D: .; J: TRBJ2-7; DNA: TGTGCCAGCAGCCTACCCATAGGGGAGCAGTACTTC; CDR3: CASSLPIGEQYF
size: few; V: TRBV7-2; D: TRBD2; J: TRBJ2-5; DNA: TGTGCCAGCAGCCCCCCTAGCGGGAGGGCCCGAGAGACCCAGTACTTC; CDR3: CASSPPSGRARETQYF
size: .; V: TRBV5-6; D: .; J: TRBJ2-7; DNA: TGTGCCAGCAGCGGTAGCCAGGGGCTGTGGGAGCAGTACTTC; CDR3: CASSGSQGLWEQYF
size: few; V: TRBV7-9; D: TRBD2; J: TRBJ2-1; DNA: TGTGCCAGCAGCTTAGCGCATGCGGGAGGGCTGGATGAGCAGTTCTTC; CDR3: CASSLAHAGGLDEQFF
size: .; V: TRBV27; D: TRBD2; J: TRBJ2-1; DNA: TGTGCCAGCAGATTCAGACTAGCGGGAGAACCTGAGCAGTTCTTC; CDR3: CASRFRLAGEPEQFF
size: .; V: TRBV20-1; D: TRBD2; J: TRBJ2-2; DNA: TGCTGTGCTAGAGGCCCCCTAGCGGGGCGGGACGGGGAGCTGTTTTTT; CDR3: CCARGPLAGRDGELFF
size: .; V: TRBV6-2/TRBV6-3; D: TRBD1; J: TRBJ1-2; DNA: TGTGCCAGCAGTGATGGACAGGTCGTGTATGGCTACACCTTC; CDR3: CASSDGQVVYGYTF
size: few; V: TRBV5-1; D: .; J: TRBJ1-1; DNA: TGCGCCAGCAGCTTGTTGCCCGGTGGGGGGCGGAACACTGAAGCTTTCTTT; CDR3: CASSLLPGGGRNTEAFF
size: .; V: TRBV25-1; D: .; J: TRBJ1-1; DNA: TGTGCCAGCAGGGGGCCACAGTCAAACTCCGTTGTAACTGAAGCTTTCTTT; CDR3: CASRGPQSNSVVTEAFF
size: .; V: TRBV7-6; D: TRBD1; J: TRBJ2-1; DNA: TGTGCCAGCAGCGGCCCCCGGGACAGGGCCGACAATGAGCAGTTCTTC; CDR3: CASSGPRDRADNEQFF
size: few; V: TRBV3-1; D: TRBD2; J: TRBJ2-1; DNA: TGTGCCAGCAGCCCCCTTGGGAGCGGGAGGAAGTCTGAGCAGTTCTTC; CDR3: CASSPLGSGRKSEQFF
size: few; V: TRBV7-3; D: .; J: TRBJ2-5; DNA: TGTGCCAGCAGCCGTCTAAGTGCCGGCCTCCAAGAGACCCAGTACTTC; CDR3: CASSRLSAGLQETQYF
size: few; V: TRBV5-4; D: .; J: TRBJ1-3; DNA: TGTGCCAGCAGTTCTGTCGACGGTGGAAACACCATATATTTT; CDR3: CASSSVDGGNTIYF
size: many; V: TRBV6-2/TRBV6-3; D: TRBD1; J: TRBJ1-6; DNA: TGTGCCAGCAGTTTCTCAGGGGGCCGGGGCAATTCACCCCTCCACTTT; CDR3: CASSFSGGRGNSPLHF
size: many; V: TRBV5-5; D: .; J: TRBJ2-1; DNA: TGTGCCAGCAGCTTGCTCTACAATGAGCAGTTCTTC; CDR3: CASSLLYNEQFF
size: few; V: TRBV28; D: TRBD1; J: TRBJ1-5; DNA: TGTGCCAGCAGTCCCTACCCGACAGGGTCGATCGGGAATCAGCCCCAGCATTTT; CDR3: CASSPYPTGSIGNQPQHF
size: .; V: TRBV6-5; D: TRBD2; J: TRBJ2-1; DNA: TGTGCCAGCAGTTACGGACTAGCGGACTACAATGAGCAGTTCTTC; CDR3: CASSYGLADYNEQFF
size: once; V: TRBV4-3; D: TRBD1; J: TRBJ2-5; DNA: TGCGCCAGCAGCCAAAACAGGGGTAGAGAGACCCAGTACTTC; CDR3: CASSQNRGRETQYF
size: many; V: TRBV6-2/TRBV6-3; D: .; J: TRBJ2-2; DNA: TGTGCCAGCAGTTACGATGGGGGGGCACCAACCGGGGAGCTGTTTTTT; CDR3: CASSYDGGAPTGELFF